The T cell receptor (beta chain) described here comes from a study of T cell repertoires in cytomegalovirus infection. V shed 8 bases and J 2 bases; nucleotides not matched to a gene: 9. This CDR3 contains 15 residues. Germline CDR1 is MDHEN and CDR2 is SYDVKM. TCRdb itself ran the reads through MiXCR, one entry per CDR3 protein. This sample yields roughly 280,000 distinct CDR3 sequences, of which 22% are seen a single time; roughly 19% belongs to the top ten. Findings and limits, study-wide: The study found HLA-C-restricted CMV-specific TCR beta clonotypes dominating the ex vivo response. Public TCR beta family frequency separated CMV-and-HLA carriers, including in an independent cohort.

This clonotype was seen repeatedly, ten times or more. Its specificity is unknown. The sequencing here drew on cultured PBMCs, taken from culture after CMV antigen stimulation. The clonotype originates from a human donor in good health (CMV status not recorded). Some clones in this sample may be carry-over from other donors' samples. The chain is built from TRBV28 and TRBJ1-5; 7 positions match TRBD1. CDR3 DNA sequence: TGTGCCAGCGGTCTTGCGACAGGGCGCAATCAGCCCCAGCATTTT. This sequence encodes CASGLATGRNQPQHF.